These 24 T cell receptor beta chains originate from one sample sequenced in a study of blood T cell repertoires in COVID-19. The assay was immunoSEQ multiplex PCR, and TCRdb's table has in-frame clones only and misses some. This table holds roughly 250,000 clones, roughly 85% found once. The sequencing input was PBMCs or T cells enriched from blood (not recorded which). These receptors were taken from a woman under 40 who had recovered from COVID-19.

This clone was counted a single time. One end of the junction fails to match germline, which may point to a read error. The gene calls are TRBV3-1 (or the pseudogene TRBV3-2) and TRBJ2-5, with 7 bases lining up with TRBD2. Germline assignment: CDR1 LGHDT and CDR2 YNNKEL (reference sequence). CDR3 length equals 11 residues. The CDR3 region is CASSQMRLAHF. CDR3 bases: TGTGCCAGCAGCCAAATGCGACTAGCCCACTTC.

This chain uses TRBV2 with TRBJ2-2; 9 bases map to TRBD1. Germline V gene lookup returns CDR1 SNHLY and CDR2 FYNNEI. The V gene end was trimmed by 6 bases and the J gene end by 8 bases; junction bases not matched to a gene: 10. This CDR3 comprises 15 residues. Here the CDR3 DNA reads TGTGCCAGCAGGGCGGACAGGGGCGGCGGGGGGGAGCTGTTTTTT. Its protein product is CASRADRGGGGELFF.

The genes are TRBV3-1 (or the pseudogene TRBV3-2) and TRBJ2-1, with TRBD1 matching 10 bases. The V gene end was trimmed by 7 bases and the J gene end by 14 bases; junction bases not matched to a gene: 11. Per the germline V gene, CDR1 is LGHDT and CDR2 is YNNKEL (reference sequence). The CDR3 length is 13 residues. The CDR3 loop is CASTGTGEALKFF. The CDR3 bases are TGTGCCAGCACCGGGACAGGGGAGGCATTGAAGTTCTTC.

The chain couples TRBV6-5 to TRBJ2-7; 7 bases line up with TRBD1. The V gene end was trimmed by 7 bases and the J gene end by 3 bases; junction bases not matched to a gene: 6. Germline lookup yields CDR1 MNHEY and CDR2 SVGAGI. The CDR3 loop spans 13 amino acids. The CDR3 nucleotides read TGTGCCAGCACCAAAAGGGACAGCTACGAGCAGTACTTC. Translation gives CASTKRDSYEQYF.

The rearrangement uses TRBV10-3 and TRBJ1-2; D is perhaps TRBD1 (6 bases). V was cut by 8 bases and J by 0 bases, with 25 bases left in between. Germline V CDR1 and CDR2: ENHRY, SYGVKD. The CDR3 loop spans 18 amino acids. The DNA of the CDR3 is TGTGCCATCCATACCCAACAGGGAGGGTCCCTAACTAACTATGGCTACACCTTC. This sequence encodes CAIHTQQGGSLTNYGYTF.

Details on this clone: The sample carries other DNA sequences with the same CDR3. The genes are TRBV18 and TRBJ2-7; D is uncertain. The CDR3 has 13 residues. Trimming stripped 3 bases from V and 4 bases from J, with 10 bases between. CDR1 is KGHSH and CDR2 is LQKENI in the germline V gene. CDR3 protein: CASSPSRGYEQYF. The CDR3 coding sequence is TGTGCCAGCTCACCTTCGCGAGGTTACGAGCAGTACTTC.

The chain joins TRBV27 to TRBJ1-2, with D uncertain. CDR1 is MNHEY and CDR2 is SMNVEV in the germline V gene (reference sequence). The CDR3 totals 17 residues. Trimming left V 4 bases short and J 1 base short, with 19 bases between. This CDR3 reads CASSSTRREGFNYGYTF. The CDR3 DNA reads as TGTGCCAGCAGTTCTACAAGAAGGGAGGGATTTAACTATGGCTACACCTTC.

The V call is TRBV7-8, the J call TRBJ1-4, with 9 nucleotides matching TRBD1. The ends lost 3 bases at V and 3 bases at J; junction bases unmatched: 5. From germline, CDR1 is SGHVS and CDR2 FQNEAQ. The CDR3 consists of 16 residues. The CDR3 DNA follows: TGTGCCAGCAGCTTCCGGGACAGGGCGTCTAATGAAAAACTGTTTTTT. This translates into CASSFRDRASNEKLFF. Supplemented by reference TRBV7-8 and TRBJ1-4, the full variable domain reads GAGVSQSPRYKVAKRGQDVALRCDPISGHVSLFWYQQALGQGPEFLTYFQNEAQLDKSGLPSDRFFAERPEGSVSTLKIQRTQQEDSAVYLCASSFRDRASNEKLFFGSGTQLSVL.

This sequence joins TRBV15 and TRBJ2-7; D is unclear. Between the trimmed V and J ends, which lost 0 bases and 6 bases, there was a span of 12 bases. This CDR3 comprises 14 residues. CDR1 and CDR2 from the germline V gene are LNHNV and YYDKDF (reference sequence). The CDR3 sequence: CATSRDLRSGEQYF. The CDR3, as DNA: TGTGCCACCAGCAGAGATCTACGTTCAGGCGAGCAGTACTTC. The full variable domain, its missing parts supplied by reference TRBV15 and TRBJ2-7, is DAMVIQNPRYQVTQFGKPVTLSCSQTLNHNVMYWYQQKSSQAPKLLFHYYDKDFNNEADTPDNFQSRRPNTSFCFLDIRSPGLGDTAMYLCATSRDLRSGEQYFGPGTRLTVT.

The chain couples TRBV9 to TRBJ2-1; unclear D gene. Trimming took off 2 bases at V and 10 bases at J, with 7 bases between the two ends. This CDR3 has 11 amino acids. Germline values: CDR1 SGDLS, CDR2 YYNGEE. CDR3 DNA: TGTGCCAGCAGCGTGAGCACGGAGCAGTTCTTC. Translating gives CASSVSTEQFF.

V usage is TRBV28 and J usage is TRBJ2-3, with D tentatively TRBD2 (7 bases). CDR3 length equals 15 residues. CDR1 and CDR2 (germline): MDHEN, SYDVKM. The V gene lost 7 bases and the J gene lost 0 bases, with 14 bases spanning the gap. CDR3 in DNA: TGTGCCAGCACCGAGGGGGGGCCTAGCACAGATACGCAGTATTTT. It encodes CASTEGGPSTDTQYF.

The CDR3 region is CASSPRGGATEAFF. As DNA, the CDR3 is TGTGCCAGCAGTCCCCGGGGGGGGGCCACTGAAGCTTTCTTT. The chain couples TRBV6-5 to TRBJ1-1; D may be TRBD1 (6 bases). The CDR3 runs 14 residues. Trimming shortened V by 5 bases and J by 4 bases, and 14 bases separated the two germline ends. Germline V CDR1 and CDR2: MNHEY, SVGAGI.

The chain joins TRBV7-8 to TRBJ1-2; the D gene is possibly TRBD1 (5 bases). Trimming left V 3 bases short and J 2 bases short, with 16 bases between. The CDR3 runs 16 residues. Germline V gene data show CDR1 as SGHVS and CDR2 as FQNEAQ. Here the CDR3 reads CASSLGTGSWNYGYTF. CDR3 nucleotides: TGTGCCAGCAGCTTGGGGACCGGGAGCTGGAACTATGGCTACACCTTC.

The chain couples TRBV7-9 to TRBJ1-2; 7 bases map to TRBD1. The CDR3 is made up of 14 amino acids. V shed 5 bases and J 8 bases; nucleotides not matched to a gene: 11. CDR1 is SEHNR, CDR2 FQNEAQ, per germline (reference sequence). CDR3 sequence reads: CASSKNNRGRGYTF. The CDR3 DNA sequence: TGTGCCAGCAGCAAGAATAACAGGGGTCGGGGCTACACCTTC.

The chain joins TRBV6-5 to TRBJ2-3; TRBD1 matches at 10 bases. This CDR3 spans 15 amino acids. V was clipped by 5 bases and J by 4 bases; unmatched bases: 6. Germline V CDR1 and CDR2: MNHEY, SVGAGI. As DNA, the CDR3 is TGTGCCAGCAGTAACGACAGGGGGCTAGCAGATACGCAGTATTTT. It codes for CASSNDRGLADTQYF.

The chain has TRBV6-5 and TRBJ2-7, with 8 bases lining up with TRBD1. The CDR3 extends over 15 amino acids. With 6 bases clipped from V and 3 bases from J, the junction kept 10 bases outside the gene matches. Germline lookup yields CDR1 MNHEY and CDR2 SVGAGI. CDR3 sequence reads: CASRMDRVSYYEQYF. Here the CDR3 DNA reads TGTGCCAGCAGGATGGACAGGGTGAGCTACTACGAGCAGTACTTC.

The genes are TRBV18 and TRBJ1-2, with 9 nucleotides matching TRBD1. Trimming removed 0 bases from V and 8 bases from J; junction bases left unmatched: 10. The germline V gene has CDR1 KGHSH and CDR2 LQKENI. CDR3 size: 16 residues. This CDR3 reads CASSPPDTNRGQGYTF. CDR3 in DNA: TGTGCCAGCTCACCACCTGACACAAACAGGGGGCAAGGCTACACCTTC.

The V gene is TRBV7-2, the J gene TRBJ2-1; 10 positions agree with TRBD2. V lost 4 bases to trimming and J lost 4 bases; unmatched junction nucleotides: 1. CDR3 length equals 14 residues. Germline V gene lookup returns CDR1 SGHTA and CDR2 FQGNSA. The CDR3: CASSSGLAYNEQFF. The CDR3 DNA sequence: TGTGCCAGCAGCTCGGGACTAGCGTACAATGAGCAGTTCTTC.

The chain carries TRBV5-1 and TRBJ2-1; 10 positions agree with TRBD1. The J segment lost 7 bases and the V segment lost 5 bases, leaving 9 bases of the junction unmatched. From germline, CDR1 is SGHRS and CDR2 YFSETQ. The CDR3 runs to 15 residues. The CDR3 reads CASRGGTGVTNEQFF. CDR3 DNA: TGCGCCAGCAGAGGCGGGACAGGGGTGACAAATGAGCAGTTCTTC.

The table lists this clone with many counts. The rearrangement joins TRBV6-5 to TRBJ2-7; a weak D match, TRBD1 (5 bases). The CDR3 has 14 residues. V lost 4 bases and J lost 5, with 15 bases in between. CDR1 is MNHEY, CDR2 SVGAGI, per germline. The CDR3, as DNA: TGTGCCAGCAGTTCAGGGATTGAGATGAACGAGCAGTACTTC. Encoded protein: CASSSGIEMNEQYF.

Comment on this clone: At one end the junction does not follow the germline gene, possibly because of a read error. The chain joins TRBV12-3 or TRBV12-4 to TRBJ1-3; D is uncertain. The CDR3 has 11 amino acids. Here the CDR3 reads CASSSQPPIDF. In DNA form, the CDR3 reads TGTGCCAGCAGTTCCCAACCCCCAATAGATTTT.

J is TRBJ2-5 and V is TRBV7-8, with a weak D call TRBD2 (5 bases). V lost 0 bases to trimming and J lost 1 base, with 9 bases between them. In germline, CDR1 is SGHVS, CDR2 FQNEAQ. CDR3 size: 15 residues. The CDR3 region has the DNA TGTGCCAGCAGCTTAGCTCGGGGTGTCCAAGAGACCCAGTACTTC. Its translation is CASSLARGVQETQYF. The full variable domain, with the rest looked up from reference TRBV7-8 and TRBJ2-5, is GAGVSQSPRYKVAKRGQDVALRCDPISGHVSLFWYQQALGQGPEFLTYFQNEAQLDKSGLPSDRFFAERPEGSVSTLKIQRTQQEDSAVYLCASSLARGVQETQYFGPGTRLLVL.

This chain uses TRBV10-3 with TRBJ2-7, with a weak D call TRBD2 (7 bases). V lost 1 base, J lost 1 base, and 17 bases lay in between. CDR3 length: 17 residues. In germline, CDR1 is ENHRY, CDR2 SYGVKD. As DNA, the CDR3 is TGTGCCATCAGTGAGTTGGGGGCGGGAGTGAATTCCTACGAGCAGTACTTC. Its translation: CAISELGAGVNSYEQYF.

V and J are TRBV6-5 and TRBJ2-7; D might be TRBD1 (5 bases). Per the germline V gene, CDR1 is MNHEY and CDR2 is SVGAGI. Trimming took 6 bases from V and 6 from J, leaving 18 bases between them. The CDR3 is 14 residues long. This CDR3 is CASSLVQGKAEQYF. CDR3 DNA: TGTGCCAGCAGCTTGGTGCAGGGAAAGGCCGAGCAGTACTTC.